These T cell receptor beta chains were read from a single sample in a study of long-term antiretroviral therapy in people with HIV. The table came from immunoSEQ multiplex PCR; TCRdb's copy has only in-frame clones and leaves some out. The top ten hold around 21% of the sample, which has 16,000 or so clones, 77% seen once. The material was unsorted PBMCs, obtained 2.1 years after starting antiretroviral therapy. All receptors derive from a middle-aged man with HIV. Each CDR3 is given with its conserved first and last residue. The D gene is left open where the match is weak. Clone size appears in some rows only: once, few, many, or a class for an expanded clone.

clone_size	j_call	d_call	cdr3_length	v_call	cdr3_aa	cdr3_nt
NA	TRBJ2-1	TRBD1	13	TRBV30	CAWRRQGANEQFF	TGTGCCTGGAGAAGACAGGGGGCAAATGAGCAGTTCTTC
NA	TRBJ2-1	TRBD2	14	TRBV6-5	CASSRTSGDNEQFF	TGTGCCAGCAGTCGGACTAGCGGAGACAATGAGCAGTTCTTC
NA	TRBJ2-3	NA	14	TRBV29-1	CSVLGIFGTDTQYF	TGCAGCGTTTTGGGGATTTTTGGCACAGATACGCAGTATTTT
NA	TRBJ1-5	TRBD1	17	TRBV27	CASSLYGQGVASQPQHF	TGTGCCAGCAGTTTATACGGACAGGGGGTAGCTAGTCAGCCCCAGCATTTT
NA	TRBJ2-7	NA	12	TRBV7-9	CASSSPPYEQYF	TGTGCCAGCAGCTCCCCCCCCTACGAGCAGTACTTC
NA	TRBJ1-2	NA	11	TRBV20-1	CSARSNYGYTF	TGCAGTGCTAGAAGTAACTATGGCTACACCTTC
NA	TRBJ1-6	NA	16	TRBV7-8	CASSLERAGYYSPLHF	TGTGCCAGCAGCTTAGAGAGGGCAGGGTACTATTCACCCCTCCACTTT
NA	TRBJ1-1	TRBD1	17	TRBV15	CATSDSDRGRMNTEAFF	TGTGCCACCAGCGATTCAGACAGGGGGCGTATGAACACTGAAGCTTTCTTT
few	TRBJ2-7	NA	12	TRBV7-9	CASSLGAREQYF	TGTGCCAGCAGCTTAGGAGCCCGGGAGCAGTACTTC
NA	TRBJ2-2	NA	13	TRBV5-1	CASSPLVDGELFF	TGCGCCAGCAGCCCCTTGGTTGACGGGGAGCTGTTTTTT
NA	TRBJ2-3	NA	14	TRBV13	CASSRPGVVDTQYF	TGTGCCAGCAGCCGGCCAGGGGTGGTAGATACGCAGTATTTT
medium-sized	TRBJ2-1	TRBD1	15	TRBV19	CASSIVTGAYNEQFF	TGTGCCAGTAGTATAGTAACAGGGGCTTACAATGAGCAGTTCTTC
few	TRBJ1-5	NA	14	TRBV7-9	CASSSRDSSEPQHF	TGTGCCAGCAGCTCTCGGGACTCCAGCGAGCCCCAGCATTTT
NA	TRBJ1-2	NA	15	TRBV5-6	CASSFVRVGIYGYTF	TGTGCCAGCAGCTTTGTCAGGGTCGGAATCTATGGCTACACCTTC
NA	TRBJ1-2	TRBD1	12	TRBV12-5	CASWTGSYGYTF	TGTGCTAGTTGGACAGGGTCCTATGGCTACACCTTC
NA	TRBJ2-7	NA	15	TRBV7-9	CASSLARLDLNEQYF	TGTGCCAGCAGCTTAGCCCGACTAGATCTGAACGAGCAGTACTTC
once	TRBJ2-5	TRBD2	16	TRBV5-5	CASSLRLAGGPWTQYF	TGTGCCAGCAGCCTTCGACTAGCGGGGGGGCCGTGGACCCAGTACTTC
few	TRBJ1-6	NA	13	TRBV27	CASSPLGTRPLHF	TGTGCCAGCAGTCCCCTGGGGACGAGGCCCCTCCACTTT
few	TRBJ2-1	NA	15	TRBV9	CASSAEGGTYNEQFF	TGTGCCAGCAGCGCGGAAGGGGGAACCTACAATGAGCAGTTCTTC
NA	TRBJ2-7	NA	16	TRBV6-1	CASSEAGQLIGYEQYF	TGTGCCAGCAGTGAAGCGGGGCAACTAATAGGGTACGAGCAGTACTTC
NA	TRBJ1-5	NA	12	TRBV11-3	CASSFKDQPQHF	TGTGCCAGCAGCTTTAAGGATCAGCCCCAGCATTTT
few	TRBJ1-6	NA	13	TRBV27	CASSLTPNSPLHF	TGTGCCAGCAGTTTAACCCCCAATTCACCCCTCCACTTT
NA	TRBJ2-1	TRBD2	17	TRBV4-1	CASSLGTSGGVYNEQFF	TGCGCCAGCAGCCTTGGGACTAGCGGGGGAGTCTACAATGAGCAGTTCTTC
NA	TRBJ2-7	TRBD2	17	TRBV27	CASSLSPSGGSSYEQYF	TGTGCCAGCAGTTTATCTCCTAGCGGGGGTAGCTCCTACGAGCAGTACTTC
NA	TRBJ1-5	NA	15	TRBV7-2	CASSLKTGLNQPQHF	TGTGCCAGCAGCTTAAAGACGGGACTAAACCAGCCCCAGCATTTT
NA	TRBJ2-7	NA	13	TRBV29-1	CSVRQVLSYEQYF	TGCAGCGTTAGACAGGTACTCTCCTACGAGCAGTACTTC
NA	TRBJ2-7	NA	13	TRBV6-5	CASSYSRGAEQYF	TGTGCCAGCAGTTACTCCAGGGGAGCCGAGCAGTACTTC
NA	TRBJ1-5	NA	17	TRBV30	CAWSPYGGPTGDQPQHF	TGTGCCTGGAGCCCCTACGGAGGGCCTACGGGGGATCAGCCCCAGCATTTT
NA	TRBJ2-5	NA	12	TRBV29-1	CSVETGQETQYF	TGCAGCGTTGAGACGGGACAAGAGACCCAGTACTTC
NA	TRBJ2-3	TRBD2	17	TRBV10-3	CAISTGLAGSGADTQYF	TGTGCCATCAGTACGGGACTAGCGGGGTCCGGGGCAGATACGCAGTATTTT
NA	TRBJ2-7	NA	14	TRBV19	CASSSGTGAYEQYF	TGTGCCAGTAGTAGTGGTACAGGAGCCTACGAGCAGTACTTC
NA	TRBJ2-1	NA	16	TRBV27	CASSFWREEGWDEQFF	TGTGCCAGCAGTTTTTGGAGGGAAGAGGGCTGGGATGAGCAGTTCTTC
NA	TRBJ1-2	NA	15	TRBV4-2	CASSQTGHPDGGYTF	TGTGCCAGCAGCCAGACGGGACACCCTGACGGTGGCTACACCTTC
NA	TRBJ2-1	TRBD1	14	TRBV7-9	CASSRGQALNEQFF	TGTGCCAGCAGCCGGGGACAGGCCCTCAATGAGCAGTTCTTC
NA	TRBJ1-1	NA	14	TRBV6-5	CASSYRRGGTEAFF	TGTGCCAGCAGTTACCGCAGGGGTGGCACTGAAGCTTTCTTT
NA	TRBJ2-3	NA	17	TRBV7-9	CASSSPTTAFGVDTQYF	TGTGCCAGCAGCTCCCCAACTACAGCGTTCGGAGTGGATACGCAGTATTTT
few	TRBJ1-6	NA	12	TRBV5-1	CASSNQNSPLHF	TGCGCCAGCAGTAATCAAAATTCACCCCTCCACTTT
NA	TRBJ1-1	NA	13	TRBV6-5	CASSYAENTEAFF	TGTGCCAGCAGTTACGCGGAGAACACTGAAGCTTTCTTT
once	TRBJ2-2	TRBD2	17	TRBV6-4	CASSPGLAGGQTGELFF	TGTGCCAGCAGTCCCGGACTAGCGGGGGGGCAGACCGGGGAGCTGTTTTTT